The 4 T cell receptor beta chains below all came from one sample that was sequenced in a study of sequential checkpoint blockade in melanoma. Profiling relied on immunoSEQ multiplex PCR, and the TCRdb table lists in-frame clones only, not all of them. The sample holds 10,000 or so clones, about four fifths seen once. Treatment given: randomized to nivolumab then ipilimumab (arm A) or the reverse (arm B). The source material was CD8+ T cells sorted from blood (inferred from file names), sampled from a patient given nivolumab and ipilimumab in sequence. The source of these receptors is a human donor with melanoma.

The chain is built from TRBV4-3 and TRBJ1-5; D remains unclear. V was shortened by 0 bases and J by 2 bases, with 8 bases between the two germline ends. Germline V gene sequence: CDR1 LGHNA, CDR2 YSLEER. The CDR3 is made up of 15 amino acids. The CDR3 coding sequence is TGCGCCAGCAGCCAAGACCTGGGAGGCAATCAGCCCCAGCATTTT. Translated: CASSQDLGGNQPQHF.

The chain recombines TRBV7-2 with TRBJ2-7; 13 bases fit TRBD2. The CDR3 consists of 15 residues. Trimming took 5 bases from V and 4 from J; bases not matched to a gene: 5. Germline V lookup: CDR1 SGHTA, CDR2 FQGNSA. This CDR3 reads CASSVTSGGAYEQYF. The CDR3, as DNA: TGTGCCAGCAGCGTAACTAGCGGGGGGGCTTACGAGCAGTACTTC.

The chain combines TRBV10-2 with TRBJ2-5; the D gene is possibly TRBD1 (6 bases). V lost 5 bases to trimming and J lost 5 bases, with 18 bases between them. Germline values: CDR1 WSHSY, CDR2 SAAADI. The CDR3 runs to 15 residues. CDR3 sequence: CASSPSVGGGETQYF. In DNA, the CDR3 is TGCGCCAGCAGTCCCTCGGTAGGGGGTGGGGAGACCCAGTACTTC.

This chain uses TRBV2 with TRBJ2-5, with a tentative D call TRBD2 (6 bases). This CDR3 has 15 amino acids. Looked up from germline, CDR1 is SNHLY and CDR2 is FYNNEI. Deletions cut 10 bases from V and 0 bases from J, with 18 bases between. For the CDR3, the DNA is TGTGCCACCGTTACTCGGGAGCTGTACCAAGAGACCCAGTACTTC. Translated: CATVTRELYQETQYF.